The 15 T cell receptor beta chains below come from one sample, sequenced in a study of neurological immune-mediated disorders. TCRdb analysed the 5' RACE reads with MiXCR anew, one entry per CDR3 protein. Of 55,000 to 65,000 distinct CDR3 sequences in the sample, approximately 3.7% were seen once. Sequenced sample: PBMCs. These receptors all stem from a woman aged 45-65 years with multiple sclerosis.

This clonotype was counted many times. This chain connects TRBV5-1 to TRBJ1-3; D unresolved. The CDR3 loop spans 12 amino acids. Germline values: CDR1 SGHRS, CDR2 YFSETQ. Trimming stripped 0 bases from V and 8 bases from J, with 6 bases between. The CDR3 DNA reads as TGCGCCAGCAGCTTGGTGGGAGACACCATATATTTT. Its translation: CASSLVGDTIYF. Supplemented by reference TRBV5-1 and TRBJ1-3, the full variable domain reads KAGVTQTPRYLIKTRGQQVTLSCSPISGHRSVSWYQQTPGQGLQFLFEYFSETQRNKGNFPGRFSGRQFSNSRSEMNVSTLELGDSALYLCASSLVGDTIYFGEGSWLTVV.

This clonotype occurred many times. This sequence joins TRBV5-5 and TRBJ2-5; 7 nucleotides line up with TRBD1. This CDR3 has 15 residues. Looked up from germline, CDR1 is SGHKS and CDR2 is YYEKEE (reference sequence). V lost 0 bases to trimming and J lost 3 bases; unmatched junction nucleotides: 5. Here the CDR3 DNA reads TGTGCCAGCAGCTTGGTAGGGGGCAGGGAAGAGACCCAGTACTTC. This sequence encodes CASSLVGGREETQYF.

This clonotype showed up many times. The CDR3, as DNA: TGTGCCAGCACCCTCGCCCTAGCGGGATCGGATGAGCAGTTCTTC. Translation gives CASTLALAGSDEQFF. The chain has TRBV12-3 or TRBV12-4 and TRBJ2-1, with 9 bases that match TRBD2. Trimming at V came to 7 bases and at J to 8 bases, leaving 12 bases not matched to a gene. The CDR3 runs 15 residues.

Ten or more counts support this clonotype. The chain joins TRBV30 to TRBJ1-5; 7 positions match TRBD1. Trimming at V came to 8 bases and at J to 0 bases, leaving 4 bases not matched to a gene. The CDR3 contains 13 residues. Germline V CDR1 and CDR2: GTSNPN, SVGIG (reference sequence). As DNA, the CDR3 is TGTGCCGCCGCAGGGGGTAGCAATCAGCCCCAGCATTTT. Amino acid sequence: CAAAGGSNQPQHF.

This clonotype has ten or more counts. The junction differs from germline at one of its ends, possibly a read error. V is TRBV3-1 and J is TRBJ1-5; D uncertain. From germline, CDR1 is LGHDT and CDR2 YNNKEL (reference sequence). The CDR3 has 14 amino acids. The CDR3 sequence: CASSQGSGNQPQNF. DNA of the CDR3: TGTGCCAGCAGCCAAGGGTCAGGCAATCAGCCCCAGAATTTT.

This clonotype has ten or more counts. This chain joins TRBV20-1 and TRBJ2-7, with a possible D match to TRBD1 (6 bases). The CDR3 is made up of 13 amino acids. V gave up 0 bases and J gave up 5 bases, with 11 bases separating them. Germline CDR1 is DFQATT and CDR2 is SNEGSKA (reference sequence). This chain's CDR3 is CSARDWNRDEQYF. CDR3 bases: TGCAGTGCTAGAGATTGGAACAGGGACGAGCAGTACTTC.

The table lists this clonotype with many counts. CDR3 DNA sequence: TGTGCCAGCAGGAGCGGGAGGGCCGACAATGAGCAGTTCTTC. Protein product: CASRSGRADNEQFF. V usage is TRBV12-3 or TRBV12-4 and J usage is TRBJ2-1; 10 bases align to TRBD2. The V gene end was trimmed by 6 bases and the J gene end by 5 bases; junction bases not matched to a gene: 4. This CDR3 spans 14 amino acids.

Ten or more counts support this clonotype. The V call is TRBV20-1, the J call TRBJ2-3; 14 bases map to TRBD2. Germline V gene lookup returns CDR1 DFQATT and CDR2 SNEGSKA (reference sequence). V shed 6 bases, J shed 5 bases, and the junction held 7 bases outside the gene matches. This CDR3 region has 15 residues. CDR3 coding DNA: TGCAGTGCGCGGGGACTAGCGGGGGTGGGAGATACGCAGTATTTT. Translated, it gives CSARGLAGVGDTQYF.

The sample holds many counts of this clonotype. The CDR3: CSARDWYTDTQYF. CDR3 nucleotide sequence: TGCAGTGCTAGGGACTGGTACACAGATACGCAGTATTTT. V is TRBV20-1 and J is TRBJ2-3; D might be TRBD2 (5 bases). The CDR3 consists of 13 residues. V was clipped by 3 bases and J by 2 bases, with 9 bases between them. CDR1 is DFQATT, CDR2 SNEGSKA, per germline (reference sequence).

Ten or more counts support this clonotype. DNA for the CDR3: TGCAGTGCTAGAGGGACAGCTAGCACAGATACGCAGTATTTT. Its protein is CSARGTASTDTQYF. The genes are TRBV20-1 and TRBJ2-3; D possibly corresponds to TRBD1 (6 bases). V dropped 1 base and J dropped 0 bases, with 8 bases sitting between them. Germline-derived CDR1 and CDR2 are DFQATT and SNEGSKA (reference sequence). The CDR3 contains 14 residues.

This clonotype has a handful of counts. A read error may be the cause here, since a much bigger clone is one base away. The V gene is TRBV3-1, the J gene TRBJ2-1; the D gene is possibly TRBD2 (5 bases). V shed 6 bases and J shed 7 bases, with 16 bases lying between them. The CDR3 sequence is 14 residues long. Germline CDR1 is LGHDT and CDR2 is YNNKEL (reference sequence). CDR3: CASSKLELANEQFF. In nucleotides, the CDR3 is TGTGCCAGCAGTAAACTAGAATTAGCTAATGAGCAGTTCTTC.

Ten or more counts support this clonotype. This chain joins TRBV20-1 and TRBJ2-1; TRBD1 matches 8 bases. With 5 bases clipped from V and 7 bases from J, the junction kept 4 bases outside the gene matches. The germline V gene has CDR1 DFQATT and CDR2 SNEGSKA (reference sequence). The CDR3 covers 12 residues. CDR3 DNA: TGCAGTGCTTACAGGGGGTTAAATGAGCAGTTCTTC. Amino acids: CSAYRGLNEQFF.

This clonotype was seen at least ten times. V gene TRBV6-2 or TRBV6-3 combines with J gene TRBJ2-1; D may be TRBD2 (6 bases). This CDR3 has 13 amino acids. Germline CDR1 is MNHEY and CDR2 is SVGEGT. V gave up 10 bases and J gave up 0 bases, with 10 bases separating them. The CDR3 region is CATSVNSYNEQFF. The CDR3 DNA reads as TGTGCCACTAGCGTCAACTCCTACAATGAGCAGTTCTTC.

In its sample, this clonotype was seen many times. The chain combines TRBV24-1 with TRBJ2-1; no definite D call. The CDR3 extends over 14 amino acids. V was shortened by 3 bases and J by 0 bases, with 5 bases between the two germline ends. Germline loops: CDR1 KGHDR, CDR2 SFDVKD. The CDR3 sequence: CATSDASSYNEQFF. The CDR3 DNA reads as TGTGCCACCAGTGATGCGAGCTCCTACAATGAGCAGTTCTTC.

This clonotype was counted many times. CDR3: CATSKPGRGEQYF. CDR3 DNA: TGTGCCACCAGCAAGCCGGGACGCGGAGAGCAGTACTTC. V usage is TRBV24-1 and J usage is TRBJ2-7; the D call may be TRBD1 or TRBD2 (5 bases each). This CDR3 spans 13 amino acids. V gave up 7 bases and J gave up 7 bases, with 16 bases separating them. Germline values: CDR1 KGHDR, CDR2 SFDVKD.